A single sample gave rise to the 10 T cell receptor beta chains below, sequenced in a study of T cells in Graves' hyperthyroidism and ophthalmopathy. RNA transcripts provided the source from which TCR beta CDR3 regions were amplified. The study used the HTBI primer set for a first-round RT-PCR of the TCR CDR3. TCRdb called the multiplex PCR reads again in MiXCR, with one record for every CDR3 protein. Among fewer than 550,000 distinct CDR3 sequences listed, approximately 25% were seen once. The sequencing input was blood. The receptors derive from a woman aged 30 to 39 with Graves' ophthalmopathy.

This clonotype was observed many times. This sequence joins TRBV9 and TRBJ1-2; TRBD1 matches 7 bases. The junction had 9 bases not matched to a gene; V was cut back by 3 bases and J by 4 bases. CDR3 length: 15 residues. Germline V gene sequence: CDR1 SGDLS, CDR2 YYNGEE. The CDR3 DNA is TGTGCCAGCAGCGCATTGGACAGGCCCACCTATGGCTACACCTTC. Its translation: CASSALDRPTYGYTF.

This clonotype has only one observation. The chain recombines TRBV7-9 with TRBJ2-2; D gene ambiguous. The germline gives CDR1 SEHNR, CDR2 FQNEAQ (reference sequence). This CDR3 spans 13 amino acids. The V end lost 5 bases, the J end lost 7 bases, and 11 bases lay between the germline ends. CDR3 in amino acids: CASSQQWNGELFF. The CDR3, as DNA: TGTGCCAGCAGCCAGCAGTGGAACGGGGAGCTGTTTTTT.

CDR3 loop: CASSPTRDRGRDTEAFF. The CDR3 DNA follows: TGTGCCAGCAGTCCCACCCGGGACAGGGGGCGGGACACTGAAGCTTTCTTT. The chain employs TRBV12-3 or TRBV12-4 and TRBJ1-1; 12 bases line up with TRBD1. This CDR3 region has 17 residues. Trimming cost V 5 bases and J 3 bases; bases outside gene matches: 10.

This clonotype was observed a handful of times. J is TRBJ2-6 and V is TRBV11-2, with D uncertain. The germline V and J ends were trimmed by 0 bases and 2 bases, with 8 bases remaining between them. The CDR3 consists of 16 residues. Germline-derived CDR1 and CDR2 are SGHAT and FQNNGV. DNA for the CDR3: TGTGCCAGCAGCTTAGACCTAGTTGCTGGGGCCAACGTCCTGACTTTC. It codes for CASSLDLVAGANVLTF.

This clonotype was found many times. This rearrangement joins TRBV20-1 to TRBJ1-2, with D possibly TRBD1 on 6 matching bases. Per the germline V gene, CDR1 is DFQATT and CDR2 is SNEGSKA (reference sequence). This CDR3 has 13 residues. V was pared by 7 bases and J by 4 bases, with 16 bases between. The CDR3 region is CSVSTGPLYGYTF. The CDR3 region has the DNA TGCAGTGTTTCTACAGGGCCCCTCTATGGCTACACCTTC.

This clonotype was counted many times. This may come from a read error, since a much larger clone is one base off. A read error is likely, as this CDR3 ends without the conserved phenylalanine or tryptophan. V usage is TRBV6-2 or TRBV6-3 and J usage is TRBJ1-2; D remains unclear. This CDR3 is 13 amino acids long. From germline, CDR1 is MNHEY and CDR2 SVGEGT. Trimming took 8 bases from V and 4 from J, leaving 14 bases between them. CDR3 loop: CASSGQVFYGYTL. The DNA for the CDR3 is TGTGCCAGCTCCGGCCAGGTTTTCTATGGCTACACCCTC.

This clonotype showed up many times. This rearrangement joins TRBV7-6 to TRBJ2-5; D perhaps matches TRBD2 (5 bases). Deletions cut 2 bases from V and 0 bases from J, with 13 bases between. This CDR3 has 16 residues. Per germline, CDR1 SGHVS and CDR2 FNYEAQ. For the CDR3, the DNA is TGTGCCAGCAGCTTACAGCTAGCCCCAAACCAAGAGACCCAGTACTTC. Encoded protein: CASSLQLAPNQETQYF. The variable domain in full, completed from reference TRBV7-6 and TRBJ2-5, reads GAGVSQSPRYKVTKRGQDVALRCDPISGHVSLYWYRQALGQGPEFLTYFNYEAQQDKSGLPNDRFSAERPEGSISTLTIQRTEQRDSAMYRCASSLQLAPNQETQYFGPGTRLLVL.

This clonotype was observed a handful of times. The gene calls are TRBV13 and TRBJ1-2; TRBD1 agrees at 7 bases. V shed 6 bases, J shed 6 bases, and the junction held 10 bases outside the gene matches. This CDR3 has 14 amino acids. The germline V gene encodes CDR1 PRHDT and CDR2 FYEKMQ (reference sequence). In nucleotides, the CDR3 is TGTGCCAGCAGGCCCAGGGGGGGACTAGATGGCTACACCTTC. Translation gives CASRPRGGLDGYTF.

The chain has TRBV20-1 and TRBJ1-2, with no clear D. CDR3 length: 17 amino acids. The ends were cut back, 1 base at V and 5 bases at J, with 23 bases in the middle. The germline CDR1 and CDR2 sequences are DFQATT and SNEGSKA (reference sequence). In DNA form, the CDR3 reads TGCAGTGCTAGAGCCCCCTCCGGATCTCGGACTTTTTATGGCTACACCTTC. Amino acid sequence: CSARAPSGSRTFYGYTF.

This clonotype was detected many times. The genes are TRBV11-2 and TRBJ1-2; 7 nucleotides agree with TRBD1. CDR1 is SGHAT and CDR2 is FQNNGV in the germline V gene. The V and J ends lost 4 bases and 4 bases, in that order; junction bases with no gene match: 12. The CDR3 loop spans 16 amino acids. CDR3 bases: TGTGCCAGCAGCTCCCCCCAGGGGGGCTACTCCTATGGCTACACCTTC. It translates to CASSSPQGGYSYGYTF.